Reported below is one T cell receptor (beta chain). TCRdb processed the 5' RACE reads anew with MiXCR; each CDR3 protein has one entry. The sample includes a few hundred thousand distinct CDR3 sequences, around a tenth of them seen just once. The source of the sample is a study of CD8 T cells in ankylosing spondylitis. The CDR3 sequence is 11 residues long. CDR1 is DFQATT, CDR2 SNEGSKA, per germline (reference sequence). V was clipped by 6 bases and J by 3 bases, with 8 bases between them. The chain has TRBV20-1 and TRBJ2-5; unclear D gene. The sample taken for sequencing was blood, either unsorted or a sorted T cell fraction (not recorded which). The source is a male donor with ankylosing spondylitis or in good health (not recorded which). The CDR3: CSAQPEETQYF. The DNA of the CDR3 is TGCAGTGCCCAGCCGGAAGAGACCCAGTACTTC.